The clone carrying this TCR beta chain has ten or more counts. This entry belongs to a study of low-dose radiotherapy and immunotherapy resistance in tumors. Study at large: Cohort 2 received 1 Gy per fraction every two weeks, totaling 13 Gy over 26 weeks. Administration of intravenous cyclophosphamide at 200 mg/m2 took place every two weeks, one day before radiation and immunotherapy.

Gene-specific TRAV and TRBV primers were used for first-strand cDNA, covering alpha and beta chains. Both a constant-region primer and a V-primer adapter served to amplify TCRs across roughly 22 PCR cycles. With in vitro transcription, the isolated mRNA was amplified. TCRdb re-derived calls from the reads in MiXCR, one entry per CDR3 protein. The repertoire holds 35,000 to 45,000 distinct CDR3 sequences, with around a third as singletons. This sample's time point: before trial treatment. Treatment of the donors consisted of nivolumab and ipilimumab (plus aspirin, low-dose cyclophosphamide and low-dose radiotherapy). CDR1 SGHVS and CDR2 FQNEAQ come from the germline V gene. This CDR3 region has 15 residues. Trimming stripped 4 bases from V and 4 bases from J, with 11 bases between.

The chain links TRBV7-8 to TRBJ2-6; D perhaps matches TRBD1 (5 bases). This clonotype was sampled from a male donor with gallbladder cancer. Sequencing used PBMCs, obtained before treatment. The CDR3 is CASSSGFPGANVLTF. The CDR3 DNA is TGTGCCAGCAGCTCAGGGTTCCCCGGGGCCAACGTCCTGACTTTC.